This T cell receptor beta chain was recorded in a study of neurological immune-mediated disorders. Study results and limitations: In HTLV-1-associated myelopathy, TCR clonal expansion was greatest, and in multiple sclerosis it was least, below healthy controls.

This CDR3 comprises 18 residues. Germline V gene lookup returns CDR1 ENHRY and CDR2 SYGVKD. J gave up 4 bases and V 10 bases, and 15 bases lay outside the gene matches. This clonotype has ten or more counts. The antigen is unknown. In TCRdb, the 5' RACE reads were re-called with MiXCR into one record per CDR3 protein. This table has fewer than 45,000 distinct CDR3 sequences, 2.5% appearing once. The sequence was obtained from a young man with multiple sclerosis. Sequenced: PBMCs. The V call is TRBV10-3, the J call TRBJ2-3, with TRBD2 matching 15 bases. This CDR3 reads CATLGLAGGTLSSDTQYF. The CDR3 coding sequence is TGTGCCACCCTGGGACTAGCGGGGGGCACCCTTAGCTCAGATACGCAGTATTTT.